The sequence of this T cell receptor (beta chain) was determined in a study of shared clonotypes between healthy human individuals. Donors, healthy HIV-negative adults, lacked recent acute infections or vaccinations. Comments on this clone: Antigen unknown.

Overall study results and limits: Among a handful of donors, roughly 5.4% of naive CD4 clonotypes were found in common.

Using around 180 ng DNA, roughly 33,000 T cell genomes, the sorted-subset replicate PCRs were run. Sequenced by immunoSEQ multiplex PCR; TCRdb stores in-frame clones only, minus some. In the table there are a few hundred thousand clones, just over 65% of which are singletons. V was pared by 3 bases and J by 3 bases, with 14 bases between. Germline CDR1 is SGHNT and CDR2 is YENEEA. This CDR3 comprises 16 residues. This TCR was sampled from a man aged 25 to 45 in good health. The material sequenced was memory CD4+ T cells sorted from blood. The sample's subset: CD45RA-negative fraction. The chain couples TRBV11-3 to TRBJ2-2; D gene ambiguous. CDR3 nucleotide sequence: TGTGCCAGCAGCTTTGGCGCCCTGGGTCACACCGGGGAGCTGTTTTTT. The encoded protein is CASSFGALGHTGELFF.